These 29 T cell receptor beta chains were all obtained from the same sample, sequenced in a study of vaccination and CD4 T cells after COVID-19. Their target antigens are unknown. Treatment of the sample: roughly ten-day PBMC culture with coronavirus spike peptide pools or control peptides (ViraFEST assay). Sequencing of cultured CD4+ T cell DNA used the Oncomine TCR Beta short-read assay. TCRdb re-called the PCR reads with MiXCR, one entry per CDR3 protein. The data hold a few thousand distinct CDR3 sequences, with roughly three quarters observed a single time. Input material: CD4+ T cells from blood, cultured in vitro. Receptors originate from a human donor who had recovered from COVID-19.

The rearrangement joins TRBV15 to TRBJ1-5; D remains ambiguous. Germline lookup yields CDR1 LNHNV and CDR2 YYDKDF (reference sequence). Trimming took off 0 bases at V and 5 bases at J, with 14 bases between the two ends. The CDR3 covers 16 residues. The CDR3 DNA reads TGTGCCACCAGCAGAGAGGGTTTTACGGGGTATCAGCCCCAGCATTTT. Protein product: CATSREGFTGYQPQHF.

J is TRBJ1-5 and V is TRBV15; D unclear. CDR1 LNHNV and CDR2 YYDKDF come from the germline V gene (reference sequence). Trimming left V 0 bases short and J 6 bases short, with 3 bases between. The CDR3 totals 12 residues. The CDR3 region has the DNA TGTGCCACCAGCAGAGACACTCAGCCCCAGCATTTT. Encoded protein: CATSRDTQPQHF.

In DNA form, the CDR3 reads TGTGCCAGCACCACCGGCGGTTACACAGATACGCAGTATTTT. Protein product: CASTTGGYTDTQYF. The chain carries TRBV12-3 or TRBV12-4 and TRBJ2-3; D call uncertain. Trimming left V 7 bases short and J 2 bases short, with 13 bases between. The CDR3 loop spans 14 amino acids.

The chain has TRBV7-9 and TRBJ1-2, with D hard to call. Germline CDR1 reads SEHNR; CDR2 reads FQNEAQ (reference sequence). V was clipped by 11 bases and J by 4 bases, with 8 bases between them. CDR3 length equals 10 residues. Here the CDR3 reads CAVTSYGYTF. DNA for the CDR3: TGTGCCGTTACGAGCTATGGCTACACCTTC.

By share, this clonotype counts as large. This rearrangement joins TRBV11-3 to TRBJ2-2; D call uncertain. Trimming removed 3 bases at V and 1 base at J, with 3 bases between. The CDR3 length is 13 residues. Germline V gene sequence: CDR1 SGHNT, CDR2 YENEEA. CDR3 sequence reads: CASSFRNTGELFF. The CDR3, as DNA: TGTGCCAGCAGCTTTAGGAACACCGGGGAGCTGTTTTTT.

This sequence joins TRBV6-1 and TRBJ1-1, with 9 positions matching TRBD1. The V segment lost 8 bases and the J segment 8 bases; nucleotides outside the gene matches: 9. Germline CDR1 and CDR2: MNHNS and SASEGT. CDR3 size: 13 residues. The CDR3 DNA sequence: TGTGCCAGCTACCCCGGGACAGGGAAGGAAGCTTTCTTT. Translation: CASYPGTGKEAFF.

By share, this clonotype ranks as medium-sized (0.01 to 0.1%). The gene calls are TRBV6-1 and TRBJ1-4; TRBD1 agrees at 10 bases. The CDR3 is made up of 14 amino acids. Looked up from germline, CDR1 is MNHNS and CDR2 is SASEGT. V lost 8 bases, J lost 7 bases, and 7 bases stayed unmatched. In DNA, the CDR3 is TGTGCCAGCGCAAACGGACAGGGGGTTGAAAAACTGTTTTTT. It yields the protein CASANGQGVEKLFF.

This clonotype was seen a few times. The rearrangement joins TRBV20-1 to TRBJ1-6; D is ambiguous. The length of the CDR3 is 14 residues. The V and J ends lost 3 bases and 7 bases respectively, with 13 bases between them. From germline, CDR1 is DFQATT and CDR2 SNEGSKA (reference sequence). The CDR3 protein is CSASGSGVNSPLHF. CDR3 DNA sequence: TGCAGTGCTAGTGGTTCCGGGGTAAATTCACCCCTCCACTTT.

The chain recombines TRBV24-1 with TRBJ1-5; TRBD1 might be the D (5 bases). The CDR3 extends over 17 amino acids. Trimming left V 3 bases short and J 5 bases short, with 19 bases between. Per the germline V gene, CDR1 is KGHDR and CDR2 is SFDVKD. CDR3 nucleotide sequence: TGTGCCACCAGTGATCGGGGGGTGCCGACCCAGTATCAGCCCCAGCATTTT. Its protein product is CATSDRGVPTQYQPQHF.

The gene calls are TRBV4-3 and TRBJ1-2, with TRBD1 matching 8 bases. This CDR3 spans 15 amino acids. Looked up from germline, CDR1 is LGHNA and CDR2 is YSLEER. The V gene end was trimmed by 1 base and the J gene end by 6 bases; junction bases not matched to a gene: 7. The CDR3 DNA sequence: TGCGCCAGCAGCCAAGGAGACAGGGGAGGACATGGCTACACCTTC. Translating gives CASSQGDRGGHGYTF.

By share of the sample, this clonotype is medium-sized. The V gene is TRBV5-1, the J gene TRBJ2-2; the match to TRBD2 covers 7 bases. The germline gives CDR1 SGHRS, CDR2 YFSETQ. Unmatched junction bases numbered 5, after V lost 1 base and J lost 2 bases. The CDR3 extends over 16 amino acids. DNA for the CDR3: TGCGCCAGCAGCTTGACTAGCGCAACCAACACCGGGGAGCTGTTTTTT. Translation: CASSLTSATNTGELFF.

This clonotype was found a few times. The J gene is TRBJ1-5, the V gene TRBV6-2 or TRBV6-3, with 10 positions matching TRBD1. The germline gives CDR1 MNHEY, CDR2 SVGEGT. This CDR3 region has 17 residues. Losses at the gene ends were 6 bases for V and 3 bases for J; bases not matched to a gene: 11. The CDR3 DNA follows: TGTGCCAGCAGCAGATCGGACAGGGGGTTCCCCAATCAGCCCCAGCATTTT. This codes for CASSRSDRGFPNQPQHF.

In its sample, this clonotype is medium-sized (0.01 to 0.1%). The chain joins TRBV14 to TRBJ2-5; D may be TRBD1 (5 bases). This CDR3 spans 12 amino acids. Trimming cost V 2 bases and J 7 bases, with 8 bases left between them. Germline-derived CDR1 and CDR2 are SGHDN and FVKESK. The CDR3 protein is CASSQYQGTQYF. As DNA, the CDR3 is TGTGCCAGCAGCCAATATCAGGGGACCCAGTACTTC.

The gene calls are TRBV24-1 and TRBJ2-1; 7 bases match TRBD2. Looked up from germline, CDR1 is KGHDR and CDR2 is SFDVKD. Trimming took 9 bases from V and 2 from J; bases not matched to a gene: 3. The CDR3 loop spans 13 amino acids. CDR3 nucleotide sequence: TGTGCCACCCGGAGCGGGGCCTACAATGAGCAGTTCTTC. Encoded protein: CATRSGAYNEQFF.

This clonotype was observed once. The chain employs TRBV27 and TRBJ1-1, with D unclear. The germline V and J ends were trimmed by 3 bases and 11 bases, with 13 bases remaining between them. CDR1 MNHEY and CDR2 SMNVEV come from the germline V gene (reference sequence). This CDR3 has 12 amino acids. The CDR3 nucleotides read TGTGCCAGCAGTTTTCGGACGGGTAGGGCTTTCTTT. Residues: CASSFRTGRAFF.

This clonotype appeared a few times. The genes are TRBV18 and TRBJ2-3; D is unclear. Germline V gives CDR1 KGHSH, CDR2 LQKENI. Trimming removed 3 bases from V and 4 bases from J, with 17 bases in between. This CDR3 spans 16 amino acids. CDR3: CASSPASRPPADTQYF. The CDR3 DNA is TGTGCCAGCTCACCCGCAAGCAGGCCCCCCGCAGATACGCAGTATTTT.

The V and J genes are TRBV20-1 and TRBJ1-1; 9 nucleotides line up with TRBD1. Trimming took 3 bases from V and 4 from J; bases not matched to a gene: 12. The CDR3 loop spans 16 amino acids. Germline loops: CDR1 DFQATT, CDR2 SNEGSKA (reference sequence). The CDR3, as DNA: TGCAGTGCTAGGCCCGGGACAGGGATTTATAGCACTGAAGCTTTCTTT. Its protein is CSARPGTGIYSTEAFF.

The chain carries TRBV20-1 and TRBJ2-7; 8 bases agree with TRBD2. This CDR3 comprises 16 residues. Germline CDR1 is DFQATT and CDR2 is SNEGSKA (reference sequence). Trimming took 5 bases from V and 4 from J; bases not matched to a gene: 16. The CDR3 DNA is TGCAGTGCTTCGTCCCGGGGGGTAGCGGGGTTATACGAGCAGTACTTC. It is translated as CSASSRGVAGLYEQYF.

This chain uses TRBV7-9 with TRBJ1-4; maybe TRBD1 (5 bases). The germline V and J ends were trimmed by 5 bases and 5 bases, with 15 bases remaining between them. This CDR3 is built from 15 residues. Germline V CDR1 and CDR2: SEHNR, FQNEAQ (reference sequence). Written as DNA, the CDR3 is TGTGCCAGCAGCACCCCCGGGACGGTCAATGAAAAACTGTTTTTT. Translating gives CASSTPGTVNEKLFF.

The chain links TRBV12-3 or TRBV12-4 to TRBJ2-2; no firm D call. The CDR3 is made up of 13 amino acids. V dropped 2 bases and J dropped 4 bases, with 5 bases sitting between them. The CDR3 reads CASSLSLTGELFF. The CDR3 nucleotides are TGTGCCAGCAGTTTAAGTCTCACCGGGGAGCTGTTTTTT.

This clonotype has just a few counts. CDR3 coding DNA: TGTGCCGCTGAAGGGACAGGGGGCCCTGGGGCCAACGTCCTGACTTTC. This encodes CAAEGTGGPGANVLTF. The rearrangement joins TRBV10-3 to TRBJ2-6; 12 positions agree with TRBD1. After removal of 11 bases from V and 2 bases from J, the junction contained 7 bases not matched to a gene. The CDR3 loop spans 16 amino acids. From germline, CDR1 is ENHRY and CDR2 SYGVKD.

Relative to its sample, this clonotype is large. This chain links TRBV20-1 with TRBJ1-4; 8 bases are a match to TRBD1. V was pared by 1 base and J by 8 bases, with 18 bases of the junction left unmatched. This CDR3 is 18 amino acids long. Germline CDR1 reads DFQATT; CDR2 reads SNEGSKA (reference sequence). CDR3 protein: CSARGLDGAGGALEKLFF. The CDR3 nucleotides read TGCAGTGCTAGAGGGCTAGACGGGGCAGGGGGCGCTTTAGAAAAACTGTTTTTT.

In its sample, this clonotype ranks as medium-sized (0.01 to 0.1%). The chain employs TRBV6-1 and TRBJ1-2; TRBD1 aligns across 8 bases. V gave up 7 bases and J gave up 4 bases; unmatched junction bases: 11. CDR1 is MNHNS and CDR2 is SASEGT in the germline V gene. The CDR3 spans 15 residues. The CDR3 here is CASISRQGAPYGYTF. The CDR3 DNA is TGTGCCAGCATATCAAGGCAGGGGGCGCCCTATGGCTACACCTTC.

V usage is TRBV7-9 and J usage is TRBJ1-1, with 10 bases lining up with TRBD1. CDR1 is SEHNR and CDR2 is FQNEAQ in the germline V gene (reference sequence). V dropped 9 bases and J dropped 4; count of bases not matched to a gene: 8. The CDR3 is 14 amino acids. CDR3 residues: CARSRDRGGTEAFF. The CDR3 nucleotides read TGTGCCAGAAGCCGGGACAGGGGTGGCACTGAAGCTTTCTTT. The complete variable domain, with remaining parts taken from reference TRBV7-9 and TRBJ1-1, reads DTGVSQNPRHKITKRGQNVTFRCDPISEHNRLYWYRQTLGQGPEFLTYFQNEAQLEKSRLLSDRFSAERPKGSFSTLEIQRTEQGDSAMYLCARSRDRGGTEAFFGQGTRLTVV.

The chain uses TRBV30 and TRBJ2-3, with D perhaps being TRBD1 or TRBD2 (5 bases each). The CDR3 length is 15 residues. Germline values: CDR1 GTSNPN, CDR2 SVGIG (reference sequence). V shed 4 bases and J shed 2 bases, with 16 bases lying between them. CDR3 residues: CAWTLFQGPTDTQYF. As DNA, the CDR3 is TGTGCCTGGACACTTTTTCAGGGACCCACAGATACGCAGTATTTT.

The CDR3 DNA follows: TGTGCCAGCAGTTTATTGACAGGGACCTATGGCTACACCTTC. Translation: CASSLLTGTYGYTF. V usage is TRBV12-3 or TRBV12-4 and J usage is TRBJ1-2; 7 bases are shared with TRBD1. The CDR3 has 14 residues. The trim removed 2 bases at V and 4 bases at J, leaving 4 bases unmatched.

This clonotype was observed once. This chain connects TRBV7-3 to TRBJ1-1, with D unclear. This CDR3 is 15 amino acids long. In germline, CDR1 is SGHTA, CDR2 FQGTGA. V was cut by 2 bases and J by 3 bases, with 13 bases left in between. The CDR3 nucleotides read TGTGCCAGCAGCTTATTTTTGACGGGAGACACTGAAGCTTTCTTT. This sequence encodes CASSLFLTGDTEAFF.

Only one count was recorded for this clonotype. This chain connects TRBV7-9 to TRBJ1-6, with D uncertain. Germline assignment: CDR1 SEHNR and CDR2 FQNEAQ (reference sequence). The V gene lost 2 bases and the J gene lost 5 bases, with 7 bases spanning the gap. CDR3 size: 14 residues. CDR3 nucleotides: TGTGCCAGCAGCTTACGAACAGATAATTCACCCCTCCACTTT. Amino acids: CASSLRTDNSPLHF.

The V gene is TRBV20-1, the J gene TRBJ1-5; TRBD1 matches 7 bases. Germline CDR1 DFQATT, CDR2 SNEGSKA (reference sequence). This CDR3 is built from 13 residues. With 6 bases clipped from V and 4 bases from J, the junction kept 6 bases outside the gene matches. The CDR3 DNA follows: TGCAGTGCGGGGGGGACAGTAAATCAGCCCCAGCATTTT. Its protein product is CSAGGTVNQPQHF.